This entry lists 17 T cell receptor beta chains sequenced from one sample in a study of CXCR3-negative and CXCR3-positive naive CD8 T cells. UMI-tagged TRB cDNA libraries were built via 5' RACE. TCRdb reanalyzed the 5' RACE reads, giving one entry per CDR3 protein sequence and no DNA. Its table records fewer than 80,000 distinct CDR3 sequences. The sample taken for sequencing was naive CXCR3- CD8+ T cells from blood. As to subset: CD45RO-CCR7+CD27+CD95- naive CD8+ T cells lacking CXCR3 (TNR3-). Receptors originate from a human donor in good health. Some clones in this sample may be carry-over from other donors' samples.

J is TRBJ1-2 and V is TRBV6-2 or TRBV6-3. This CDR3 has 13 amino acids. Germline CDR1 is MNHEY and CDR2 is SVGEGT. CDR3 residues: CASTNVVRYGYTF.

The genes are TRBV2 and TRBJ2-1; the D gene TCRdb calls, TRBD1, cannot be checked with no DNA. This CDR3 spans 15 amino acids. CDR1 is SNHLY and CDR2 is FYNNEI in the germline V gene. This chain's CDR3 is CASSEGVGRDNEQFF.

The chain uses TRBV29-1 and TRBJ1-1. From germline, CDR1 is SQVTM and CDR2 ANQGSEA. This CDR3 is 11 amino acids long. The CDR3: CSVDLGTEAFF.

The chain links TRBV9 to TRBJ2-7; the TCRdb call, TRBD1, lacks DNA for checking. This CDR3 is built from 13 residues. Germline V gene sequence: CDR1 SGDLS, CDR2 YYNGEE. The chain's CDR3 is CASSGTGVDEQYF.

CDR3 sequence: CASTSGAEQYF. The rearrangement uses TRBV5-1 and TRBJ2-7; the TRBD1 assignment by TCRdb is unverifiable without DNA. The CDR3 runs 11 residues. Germline CDR1 and CDR2: SGHRS and YFSETQ.

This chain links TRBV28 with TRBJ2-7. The CDR3 consists of 14 residues. From germline, CDR1 is MDHEN and CDR2 SYDVKM. The CDR3 here is CASSLGRASYEQYF.

The chain joins TRBV3-1 to TRBJ2-1. This CDR3 has 12 residues. Germline loops: CDR1 LGHDT, CDR2 YNNKEL (reference sequence). CDR3 amino acids: CASSHLLNEQFF.

This chain connects TRBV29-1 to TRBJ2-7; TCRdb's assignment of TRBD1 cannot be checked, as there is no DNA. The CDR3 runs 15 residues. CDR1 is SQVTM and CDR2 is ANQGSEA in the germline V gene. The CDR3 loop reads CSVAGGDRSSYEQYF.

This rearrangement joins TRBV9 to TRBJ2-3; TCRdb names TRBD2, which stays unverified in the absence of DNA. Germline CDR1 reads SGDLS; CDR2 reads YYNGEE. The CDR3 is 16 amino acids. The chain's CDR3 is CASSVLLAGGTDTQYF.

The rearrangement links TRBV6-1 to TRBJ2-7; TCRdb names TRBD1, which stays unverified in the absence of DNA. Germline lookup yields CDR1 MNHNS and CDR2 SASEGT. The CDR3 contains 17 residues. The CDR3 loop reads CASSEALGVTTFYEQYF.

This sequence joins TRBV20-1 and TRBJ1-1; TCRdb picks TRBD1, but there is no DNA to check that call. This CDR3 contains 12 residues. Germline loops: CDR1 DFQATT, CDR2 SNEGSKA (reference sequence). CDR3 residues: CSARAGDTEAFF.

The chain links TRBV29-1 to TRBJ1-2. The V gene's germline CDR1 is SQVTM and CDR2 ANQGSEA. CDR3 length: 13 amino acids. CDR3 sequence: CSAHVGGGYGYTF.

The chain joins TRBV27 to TRBJ2-3; the D call of TRBD2 rests on TCRdb alone, since no DNA is present to check it. Germline V gene data show CDR1 as MNHEY and CDR2 as SMNVEV (reference sequence). The CDR3 totals 14 residues. The CDR3 sequence: CASSPHNDMDTQYF.

V gene TRBV7-9 combines with J gene TRBJ2-5; the D gene TCRdb calls, TRBD1, cannot be checked with no DNA. The CDR3 has 14 amino acids. From germline, CDR1 is SEHNR and CDR2 FQNEAQ (reference sequence). CDR3 residues: CASSFNGGQETQYF.

The chain is built from TRBV20-1 and TRBJ2-7; TCRdb's D gene call, TRBD1, goes unchecked for lack of DNA. The CDR3 length is 16 residues. In germline, CDR1 is DFQATT, CDR2 SNEGSKA (reference sequence). CDR3 sequence: CSARPRDSLSSYEQYF.

CDR3 loop: CASSWDRNEQFF. The chain carries TRBV7-9 and TRBJ2-1; TCRdb reports TRBD1, a call that lacks DNA to check it against. Germline V gene lookup returns CDR1 SEHNR and CDR2 FQNEAQ (reference sequence). CDR3 length: 12 residues.

The V call is TRBV12-3 or TRBV12-4, the J call TRBJ2-3. This CDR3 is built from 12 residues. This CDR3 is CASTDGADTQYF.